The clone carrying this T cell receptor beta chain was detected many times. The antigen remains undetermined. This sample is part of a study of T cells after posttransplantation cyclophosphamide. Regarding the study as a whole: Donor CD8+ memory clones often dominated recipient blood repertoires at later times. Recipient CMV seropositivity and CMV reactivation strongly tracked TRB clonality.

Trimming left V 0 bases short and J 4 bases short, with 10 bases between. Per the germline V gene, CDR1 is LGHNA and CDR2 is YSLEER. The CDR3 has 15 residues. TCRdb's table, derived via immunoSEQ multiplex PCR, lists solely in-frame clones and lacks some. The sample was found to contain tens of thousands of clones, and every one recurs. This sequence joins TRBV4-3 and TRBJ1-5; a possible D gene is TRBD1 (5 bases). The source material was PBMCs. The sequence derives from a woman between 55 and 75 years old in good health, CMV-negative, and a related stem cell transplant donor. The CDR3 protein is CASSQDQGSNQPQHF. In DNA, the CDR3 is TGCGCCAGCAGCCAAGATCAGGGATCGAATCAGCCCCAGCATTTT.